Presented here are 23 T cell receptor beta chains from one specimen sequenced in a study of regulatory T cells in long-lasting Graves disease. Time point of the sample: persistent/refractory GD, antithyroid drugs over 5 years with positive TRAb. RNA from PBMCs was the source of the TCR library. Arm-PCR with iRepertoire HTBI primers amplified the CDR3 regions for these TCR beta libraries. TCRdb re-analysed the multiplex PCR reads in MiXCR, keeping a single row per CDR3 protein. This sample has roughly 400,000 distinct CDR3 sequences, with 20% to 25% found just once. Sequencing used peripheral blood mononuclear cells (PBMCs), obtained when the disease was refractory, from a patient treated with antithyroid drugs. All receptors come from a female donor with Graves disease.

This chain links TRBV6-2 or TRBV6-3 with TRBJ2-7; TRBD2 agrees at 7 bases. The CDR3 covers 15 residues. V shed 3 bases, J shed 0 bases, and the junction held 5 bases outside the gene matches. Per germline, CDR1 MNHEY and CDR2 SVGEGT. As DNA, the CDR3 is TGTGCCAGCAGTTATGGCGCGGGAGTCTCCTACGAGCAGTACTTC. It is translated as CASSYGAGVSYEQYF.

This sequence joins TRBV20-1 and TRBJ2-7; possible D gene TRBD2, 6 bases. Per germline, CDR1 DFQATT and CDR2 SNEGSKA (reference sequence). This CDR3 has 11 amino acids. V shed 3 bases and J shed 6 bases, with 9 bases lying between them. In DNA, the CDR3 is TGCAGTGCTAGTACGGGGGTCGAGCAGTACTTC. Amino acid sequence: CSASTGVEQYF.

Concerning this clonotype itself: Possible read error: a much larger clone is one base away. This rearrangement joins TRBV28 to TRBJ1-1; 7 nucleotides agree with TRBD1. Germline V gene sequence: CDR1 MDHEN, CDR2 SYDVKM. The J segment lost 3 bases and the V segment lost 6 bases, leaving 19 bases of the junction unmatched. CDR3 length equals 18 residues. CDR3 DNA sequence: TGTGCCAGCAGAGAGGGCCCGGGGAAGGGGGCATGGGACACTGAAGCTTTCTTT. Translation gives CASREGPGKGAWDTEAFF.

The rearrangement uses TRBV25-1 and TRBJ2-5; 9 nucleotides match TRBD2. Germline CDR1 MGHDK, CDR2 SYGVNS. J gave up 5 bases and V 10 bases, and 8 bases lay outside the gene matches. The CDR3 length is 13 residues. The CDR3 protein is CATIHAGGETQYF. DNA of the CDR3: TGTGCCACCATTCACGCGGGAGGGGAGACCCAGTACTTC.

This clonotype was counted at least ten times. CDR3 sequence: CASSLSGTSGNIQYF. CDR3 DNA sequence: TGTGCCAGCAGTTTATCTGGGACTAGCGGAAACATTCAGTACTTC. The chain combines TRBV27 with TRBJ2-4; 11 nucleotides agree with TRBD2. The CDR3 contains 15 residues. Germline V gene sequence: CDR1 MNHEY, CDR2 SMNVEV (reference sequence). The V segment lost 0 bases and the J segment 6 bases; nucleotides outside the gene matches: 1.

This clonotype was seen just once. This chain connects TRBV10-3 to TRBJ2-2; 7 positions match TRBD2. The germline gives CDR1 ENHRY, CDR2 SYGVKD. This CDR3 has 16 amino acids. The junction had 7 bases not matched to a gene; V was cut back by 0 bases and J by 6 bases. This CDR3 reads CAISESAGVGPGELFF. The DNA for the CDR3 is TGTGCCATCAGTGAGTCGGCGGGAGTCGGTCCCGGGGAGCTGTTTTTT.

This clonotype has ten or more counts. The chain recombines TRBV10-3 with TRBJ1-2; D unresolved. The CDR3 runs 11 residues. Trimming removed 3 bases from V and 10 bases from J, with 9 bases in between. CDR1 is ENHRY, CDR2 SYGVKD, per germline. The CDR3: CAISDGSYYTF. In DNA form, the CDR3 reads TGTGCCATCAGTGATGGCTCTTACTACACCTTC.

In its sample, this clonotype was seen many times. The chain recombines TRBV30 with TRBJ2-5; 12 bases fit TRBD1. V lost 2 bases, J lost 5 bases, and 6 bases stayed unmatched. CDR1 is GTSNPN and CDR2 is SVGIG in the germline V gene (reference sequence). This CDR3 contains 15 residues. This CDR3 reads CAWSLGTGGEETQYF. The CDR3, as DNA: TGTGCCTGGAGTCTGGGGACAGGGGGCGAGGAGACCCAGTACTTC.

This clonotype was counted ten times or more. The chain combines TRBV28 with TRBJ2-4; D may be TRBD1 or TRBD2 (5 bases each). Trimming removed 7 bases from V and 6 bases from J, with 13 bases in between. CDR1 MDHEN and CDR2 SYDVKM come from the germline V gene. CDR3 length: 13 amino acids. This chain's CDR3 is CASTLNGGNIQYF. The CDR3 DNA follows: TGTGCCAGCACCCTAAATGGGGGAAACATTCAGTACTTC.

Turning to this clonotype: Given a much more abundant clone one base away, this may be a read error. The genes are TRBV12-3 or TRBV12-4 and TRBJ2-2; D might be TRBD1 or TRBD2, each matching 5 bases. This CDR3 region has 14 residues. Trimming shortened V by 7 bases and J by 6 bases, and 15 bases separated the two germline ends. CDR3 bases: TGTGCCAGCAAGAACCCCCTGGGGGCCGGGGAGCTGTTTTTT. This gives the protein CASKNPLGAGELFF.

The table lists this clonotype with many counts. V and J are TRBV20-1 and TRBJ1-6, with 10 bases lining up with TRBD1. Germline V CDR1 and CDR2: DFQATT, SNEGSKA (reference sequence). V gave up 5 bases and J gave up 9 bases; unmatched junction bases: 13. The CDR3 extends over 16 amino acids. CDR3 DNA: TGCAGTGCTGGCCCCGCCGGGGACAGGGGAACTTCACCCCTCCACTTT. It is translated as CSAGPAGDRGTSPLHF.

On this clonotype: The junction departs from the called germline gene at one end, perhaps through a read error. This chain connects TRBV4-1 to TRBJ2-7, with TRBD2 as a possible D gene (5 bases). The CDR3 runs 13 residues. Germline values: CDR1 MGHRA, CDR2 YSYEKL. CDR3 DNA: TGCGCCAGCAGCCAAGGAGGGAACTACGAGCAGCACTTC. Amino acid sequence: CASSQGGNYEQHF.

Comments on this clonotype: One base away lies a much larger clone, so this may be a sequencing read error. The chain employs TRBV2 and TRBJ1-1; D gene ambiguous. The germline V gene has CDR1 SNHLY and CDR2 FYNNEI. This CDR3 spans 13 amino acids. In DNA form, the CDR3 reads TGTGCCAGCAGTGTGGGCCCGAACACTGAAGCTCTCTTT. It yields the protein CASSVGPNTEALF.

Many counts were recorded for this clonotype. At one of its ends the junction is not consistent with the germline gene, which may arise from a read error. The chain is built from TRBV5-1 and TRBJ2-7, with 12 bases aligning to TRBD1. The CDR3 covers 15 residues. Germline CDR1 reads SGHRS; CDR2 reads YFSETQ. The CDR3 region has the DNA TGTGCCAGCAGCTCCACCGGGACAGGGGGCCGGGAGCAGTACTTC. Translating it yields CASSSTGTGGREQYF.

The sample holds many counts of this clonotype. V is TRBV28 and J is TRBJ1-1; possibly TRBD1 for D (5 bases). V was clipped by 8 bases and J by 0 bases, with 10 bases between them. CDR1 and CDR2 from the germline V gene are MDHEN and SYDVKM. This CDR3 is built from 13 residues. CDR3 nucleotides: TGTGCCAGCTGGACACCACTGAACACTGAAGCTTTCTTT. Its translation: CASWTPLNTEAFF.

The rearrangement uses TRBV7-9 and TRBJ1-5, with D unresolved. Germline V gene sequence: CDR1 SEHNR, CDR2 FQNEAQ (reference sequence). The CDR3 consists of 13 residues. V was pared by 3 bases and J by 5 bases, with 8 bases between. The CDR3 reads CASSFDTDQPQHF. The DNA of the CDR3 is TGTGCCAGCAGCTTCGATACGGATCAGCCCCAGCATTTT.

The gene calls are TRBV6-1 and TRBJ2-6; no reliable D call. This CDR3 has 14 amino acids. The V end lost 8 bases, the J end lost 4 bases, and 12 bases lay between the germline ends. CDR1 is MNHNS, CDR2 SASEGT, per germline. The CDR3 sequence: CASGNISGANVLTF. CDR3 nucleotides: TGTGCCAGCGGAAACATCTCCGGGGCCAACGTCCTGACTTTC.

The chain uses TRBV7-9 and TRBJ2-3; 10 positions match TRBD2. Germline V lookup: CDR1 SEHNR, CDR2 FQNEAQ (reference sequence). This CDR3 is built from 15 residues. The junction had 4 bases not matched to a gene; V was cut back by 3 bases and J by 4 bases. This chain's CDR3 is CASSLLAGVSDTQYF. The CDR3 DNA is TGTGCCAGCAGCTTGCTAGCGGGAGTTTCAGATACGCAGTATTTT.

This clonotype appeared many times. As DNA, the CDR3 is TGTGCCAGCAGTCCTCCGAACACCGGGGAGCTGTTTTTT. Residues: CASSPPNTGELFF. The V and J genes are TRBV18 and TRBJ2-2; D ambiguous. V dropped 8 bases and J dropped 0 bases, with 7 bases sitting between them. From germline, CDR1 is KGHSH and CDR2 LQKENI. The CDR3 spans 13 residues. Full variable domain (remainder filled in from reference TRBV18 and TRBJ2-2): NAGVMQNPRHLVRRRGQEARLRCSPMKGHSHVYWYRQLPEEGLKFMVYLQKENIIDESGMPKERFSAEFPKEGPSILRIQQVVRGDSAAYFCASSPPNTGELFFGEGSRLTVL.

This clonotype was detected a few times. J is TRBJ1-1 and V is TRBV6-1; the D gene is possibly TRBD1 (5 bases). The CDR3 is made up of 15 amino acids. Germline-derived CDR1 and CDR2 are MNHNS and SASEGT. Trimming pared 6 bases from V and 0 bases from J, leaving 14 bases between. The CDR3 bases are TGTGCCAGCAGGCCCGAGACAGAAGTGAACACTGAAGCTTTCTTT. It specifies CASRPETEVNTEAFF.

This clonotype was counted many times. The chain joins TRBV15 to TRBJ1-5; weak D call: TRBD1 (5 bases). CDR1 LNHNV and CDR2 YYDKDF come from the germline V gene (reference sequence). The V end was cut by 5 bases, the J end by 4 bases, with 9 bases between. CDR3 length: 13 amino acids. The CDR3 here is CATSGGSNQPQHF. DNA for the CDR3: TGTGCCACCAGCGGGGGGAGTAATCAGCCCCAGCATTTT.

This clonotype was counted a few times. The V call is TRBV2, the J call TRBJ1-2; possible D gene TRBD1, 5 bases. The CDR3 contains 12 residues. Germline values: CDR1 SNHLY, CDR2 FYNNEI. The germline V and J ends were trimmed by 11 bases and 6 bases, with 16 bases remaining between them. For the CDR3, the DNA is TGTGCCGAGAGGGACGGGATCAATGGCTACACCTTC. Translation: CAERDGINGYTF.

This clonotype came up a few times. The chain carries TRBV4-1 and TRBJ2-7; a weak D match, TRBD1 (8 bases). This CDR3 is 14 amino acids long. CDR1 MGHRA and CDR2 YSYEKL come from the germline V gene. V dropped 1 base and J dropped 7 bases, with 14 bases sitting between them. CDR3 coding DNA: TGCGCCAGCAGCCAAGTTACAGGGGGGGGGGAGCAGTACTTC. This encodes CASSQVTGGGEQYF.